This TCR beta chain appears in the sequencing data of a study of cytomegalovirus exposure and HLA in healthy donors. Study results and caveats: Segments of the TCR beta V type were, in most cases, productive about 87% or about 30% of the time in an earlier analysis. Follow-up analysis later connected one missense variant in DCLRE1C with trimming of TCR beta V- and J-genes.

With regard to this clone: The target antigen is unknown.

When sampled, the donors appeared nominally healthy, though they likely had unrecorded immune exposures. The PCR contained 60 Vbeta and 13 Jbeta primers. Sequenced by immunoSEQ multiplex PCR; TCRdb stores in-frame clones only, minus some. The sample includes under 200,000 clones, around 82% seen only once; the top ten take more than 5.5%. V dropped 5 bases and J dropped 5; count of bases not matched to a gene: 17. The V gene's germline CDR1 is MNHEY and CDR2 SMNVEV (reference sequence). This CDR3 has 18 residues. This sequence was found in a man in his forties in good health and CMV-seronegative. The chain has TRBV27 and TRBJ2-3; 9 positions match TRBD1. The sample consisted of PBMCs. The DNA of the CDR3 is TGTGCCAGCAGTCCCGGTGGGGACAGGGATTATTACGGAGATACGCAGTATTTT. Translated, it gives CASSPGGDRDYYGDTQYF.